The present T cell receptor (beta chain) was sequenced within a study of cytomegalovirus exposure and HLA in healthy donors listed by TCRdb under 2017. About the study as a whole: An earlier analysis of several hundred of the donors reported 250 to 350 Gb of sequence data and 117 million unique TCR beta sequences obtained from 150 million to 200 million T cells. Approximately 300 gigabases of sequencing data and tens of millions of unique TCR sequences were included in an early release covering roughly 600 HLA-typed donors. The genetic ancestry cluster associated with self-reported Caucasian donors included about four fifths of the 300 to 400 genotyped donors. The study aimed to test whether signatures of past pathogen exposure could be identified by cataloging public T cell receptors. The study used immunosequencing to profile the T cell repertoires of several hundred subjects and linked those repertoires to cytomegalovirus serostatus. A separate validation cohort of approximately 130 different subjects was used in addition to the approximately 640-subject first cohort. The study combined high-throughput TCR immunosequencing, statistical association of individual TCRs with disease status, and machine learning to predict cytomegalovirus infection status. A later analysis re-examined previously published TCR beta repertoires from several hundred donors and added high-resolution HLA genotyping to investigate patterns of TCR occurrence. Rather than drawing on any new phenotypic data, the later analysis identified candidate immune exposures from TCR beta sequences and the way those sequences occurred across donors. To decide whether each TCR beta V gene segment behaved as functional or pseudogenic, an earlier analysis of approximately 600 of the donors relied on high-throughput TCR beta sequencing. Donor age, sex, ethnicity and CMV serostatus were compiled alongside the repertoire data. A later genetic analysis took genome-wide SNP genotypes for about three fifths of the 666 donors and used that subset as a discovery cohort. Every discovery cohort repertoire had been produced on one sequencing platform. Both class I and class II loci were covered by HLA typing, at four-digit resolution. The number of typed donors differed by locus: roughly 629-640 for A, B, C, DRB1 and DQB1; some 540 for DQA1; approximately 600 for DPA1; and around 490 for DPB1. Roughly 5 DR-DQ haplotypes were handled as single units for association and clustering because linkage in the cohort was strong. On average, roughly 200,000 unique TCR beta nucleotide sequences were sequenced per donor among 398 genotyped donors of the cohort, with roughly a sixth of those sequences being non-productive. Study-wide conclusions, independent of this receptor: A later genetic analysis reported fewer N-insertions in productive TCRs among donors in an Asian-associated ancestry cluster than the approximately 700-donor mean. Most CMV-associated TCR beta chains appeared to be HLA-restricted in a later analysis, and the HLA associations seemed to be driven largely by CMV exposure. Linkage disequilibrium might explain the correlated functional status among segregating V segments, but an unknown experimental factor could not be excluded. In the study, 150 to 200 TCR beta chains were listed as associated with cytomegalovirus. Because HLA typing was unavailable for some donors at each locus, only the typed subset was used in association tests. A later analysis found that TCR association rates varied across HLA loci, with DRB1 alleles showing the most associated TCRs and HLA-C alleles the fewest. The classifier was reported to diagnose cytomegalovirus status with high specificity and sensitivity in both the original cohort and the validation cohort. In a later analysis, HLA-associated TCR beta chains were found to be more clonally expanded and to have lower generation probabilities than equally common non-associated chains. Assigning TCR associations to individual alleles was difficult when HLA alleles, especially DR and DQ, strongly co-occurred. In an earlier analysis of fewer than 750 of the donors, most TCR beta V segments were observed in productive rearrangements about 90% or about 30% of the time, broadly matching IMGT annotations. A later analysis reported that several top co-occurrence clusters appeared linked to parvovirus B19, influenza, CMV and Epstein-Barr virus. An association between a missense DCLRE1C variant and V-gene and J-gene trimming of TCR beta chains was found in a later genetic analysis and replicated in an independent cohort. The earlier analysis of approximately 590 of the donors excluded approximately 17 rarely observed V segments, including chromosome 9 orphons, because counts were too low. The authors suggested that the approach could potentially be extended to other disease states and immunological phenotypes. A further reported finding was that TCR beta sequences accurately predicted the HLA-A and HLA-B alleles for most subjects in the first cohort. Because the 87-base-pair reads could not distinguish some IMGT-functional V segments, including TRBV6-2 and TRBV6-3, those segments were excluded. The only immune exposure information available for the cohort was CMV serostatus. This cohort had only TCR beta chains sequenced, and the lack of alpha or paired-chain data limited which features could be detected. A later analysis associated 17,000 or so TCR beta sequences with specific HLA alleles at a false discovery rate of 0.05. In vitro tests confirmed that a few of the cytomegalovirus-associated TCR beta chains recognize cytomegalovirus antigens. A cluster of highly shared sequence variants was judged likely to be a technical artifact of the sequencing pipeline. The presence/absence analyses assumed that sequencing depth was roughly uniform across donors, and that assumption may not be true. Most TCR sequences were seen in very few donors, while some public TCRs were found in many individuals.

In its sample, this clone was seen a few times. Its antigen is not yet known. Base qualities are not provided; no much larger clone lies one nucleotide away. Compared with germline, V lacks 4 bases and J lacks 1 base; bases without a gene match: 11. CDR1 and CDR2 (SGHDT, YYEEEE) derive from the germline V gene. Counted from cysteine to phenylalanine, this CDR3 has 17 amino acids. Of all the DNA, just the CDR3 is kept, 51 bases in frame from base 1. Library preparation was by the immunoSEQ multiplex PCR assay. For the multiplex PCR, a mixture combining 60 forward primers for TCR Vbeta segments and 13 reverse primers for TCR Jbeta segments was used. Amplification of the CDR3 region of rearranged TCR beta genes was performed with a multiplex PCR assay on genomic DNA. Amplified TCR beta libraries were sequenced as 87-base-pair reads on the Illumina HiSeq System. The original pipeline was this. A later analysis tallied around 82 million unique TCR beta chains across the 700 or so repertoires, and around 10 million of those chains were shared by two or more donors. Raw reads were error-corrected and collapsed into unique sequences with a nearest-neighbor algorithm that merged closely related sequences to remove PCR and sequencing errors. To assign V, D and J gene segments, CDR3 sequences were aligned to IMGT reference sequences. For a sequence to be retained, a match of at least six nucleotides to both a V gene segment and a J gene segment was required. A rearrangement counted as productive if the CDR3 had no stop codons and remained in frame with V and J, and every other rearrangement counted as non-productive. Following IMGT convention, CDR3 was defined as the stretch from the second conserved V-encoded cysteine up to the conserved J-encoded phenylalanine. Sequences without an unambiguous match to a single V gene segment were excluded from the earlier analysis of approximately 560 of the donors. In an earlier analysis of about 590 of the donors, a V segment was called functional when productive rearrangements were above 56.7%, and segregating when the standard deviation between donors exceeded 5%. A statistical classification framework was built to diagnose cytomegalovirus status from the catalog of TCR beta chain sequences. A later analysis assigned V and J genes by comparing TCR nucleotide sequences with IMGT/GENE-DB human TR gene sequences. The TCRdist pipeline was used in a later analysis to assign CDR3 sequences and most-parsimonious VDJ recombination scenarios. A later analysis defined each TCR beta chain by its CDR3 amino acid sequence plus V-gene family, and excluded reads lacking a unique V-gene family. As a way to deal with suspected cross-contamination and a sequencing artifact, a later analysis dropped more than 500 nucleotide sequences that were highly shared and had low generation probability. In a later analysis, a clonal expansion index for each public chain was calculated from normalized within-repertoire ranks of inferred template counts. In a later analysis, generation probabilities were computed with a VDJ recombination model fitted to out-of-frame rearrangements, and the resulting probabilities were checked against IGoR. Hypergeometric tests were used in a later analysis to score TCR-TCR, TCR-HLA and TCR-CMV co-occurrence, with a repertoire-size bias correction applied to the TCR pairs. False discovery rates were estimated in a later analysis by permuting HLA or CMV assignments 20 times. A later analysis grouped co-occurring TCRs with DBSCAN, adding TCRdist sequence similarity when clustering within HLA-allele-positive subsets. Repertoires with fewer than 30,000 or more than 120,000 public chains, plus five repertoires with anomalous nucleotide sharing, were excluded from co-occurrence clustering. TCRdb provides this immuneACCESS table in a form limited to in-frame rearrangements. Some clones are lacking; in checked studies, under half of them reflect an unresolved V gene, and why the rest are absent is not known. V and J calls and clone size are as listed in that table; D and trimming were resolved from the DNA. The sample table records roughly 150,000 clones; over 80% of these occur just once. The ten largest clones capture around 1.6% of the sample.

The cohort consisted of some 730 healthy bone marrow donors. At the time of sampling, every cohort member was nominally healthy, though immune exposures that went unrecorded were likely present. The donor was CMV seronegative and belonged to the group of 352 seronegative cohort members. A peripheral blood sample was collected from each donor, and TCR beta sequencing was performed on peripheral blood mononuclear cells. The Qiagen DNeasy Blood Extraction Kit was used to extract genomic DNA from the blood cell samples. Input material: PBMCs. In this chain, TRBV5-6 is recombined with TRBJ2-5, and 9 bases in between align with TRBD1. This clonotype was obtained from a woman aged 18-29 years in good health and CMV-seronegative. The CDR3 reads CASSHKTGGRTQETQYF. Read as DNA, the sequence is TGTGCCAGCAGCCATAAGACAGGGGGAAGAACCCAAGAGACCCAGTACTTC.